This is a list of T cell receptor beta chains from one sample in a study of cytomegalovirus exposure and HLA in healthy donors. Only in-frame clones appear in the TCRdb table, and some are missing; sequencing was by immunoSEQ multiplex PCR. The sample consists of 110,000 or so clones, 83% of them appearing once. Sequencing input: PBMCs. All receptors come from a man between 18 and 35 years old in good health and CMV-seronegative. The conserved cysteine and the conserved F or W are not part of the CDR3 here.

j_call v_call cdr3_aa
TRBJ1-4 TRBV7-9 ASSPDRDEKLF
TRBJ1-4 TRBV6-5 ASSEGQGARKLF
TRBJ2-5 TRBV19 ASSIRVAGGPETQY
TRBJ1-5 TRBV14 ASSQATGNQPQH
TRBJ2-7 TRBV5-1 ASSASGTESYEQY
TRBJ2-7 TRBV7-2 ASSPRPTGADEQY
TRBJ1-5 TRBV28 AILGDSKNQPQH
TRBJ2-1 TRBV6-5 ASSSLAYNEQF
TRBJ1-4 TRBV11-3 ASSLAEIRGPSEKLF
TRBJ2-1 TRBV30 AWNLWTSGYNEQF
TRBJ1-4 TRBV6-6 ASRRDATNEKLF
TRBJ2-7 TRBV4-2 ASSQESFASGSSYEQY
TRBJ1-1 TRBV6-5 ASSYKAGGMNTEAF
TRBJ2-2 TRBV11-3 ASSPRTSGTGELF
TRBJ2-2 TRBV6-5 ASSSGTRSGELF
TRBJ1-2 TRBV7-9 ASSLYSTPANYGYT
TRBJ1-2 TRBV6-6 ASSYSGRREGGYT
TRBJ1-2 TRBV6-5 ASSTGTANYGYT
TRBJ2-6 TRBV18 ASSPTGGDSGANVLT
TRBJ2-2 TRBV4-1 ASSLGGGPTGELF
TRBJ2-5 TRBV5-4 ASSWRAGGKETQY
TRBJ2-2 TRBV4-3 ASASRGALDTGELF
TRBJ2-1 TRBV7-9 ASSLGTSGRYNEQF
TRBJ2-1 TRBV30 AWSAAPGLSEQF
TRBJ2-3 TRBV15 ATSNTLGLTTDTQY
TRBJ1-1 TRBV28 ASSLGQGGVRTEAF
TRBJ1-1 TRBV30 AGRENTEAF
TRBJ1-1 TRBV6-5 ASSPATGKDTEAF
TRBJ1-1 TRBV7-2 ASSLTVRDGAF
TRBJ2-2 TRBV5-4 ASSLSGVTGELF
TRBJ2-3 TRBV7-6 ASSSPGGNTDTQY
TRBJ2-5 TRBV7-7 ASSLEAGQETQY
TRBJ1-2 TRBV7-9 ASSFLPGQGAKGYGYT
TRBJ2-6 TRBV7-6 ASSLVKGRGVSGANVLT
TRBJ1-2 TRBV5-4 ASSLAQGGYHGYT
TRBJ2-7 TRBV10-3 ASRPGLQNEQY
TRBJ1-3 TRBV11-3 ASSLGQGRPSGNTIY
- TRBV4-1 ASSRQDSYEQY
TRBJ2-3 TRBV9 ASSVSSGATDTQY
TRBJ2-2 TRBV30 AWSSFGRDNTGELF
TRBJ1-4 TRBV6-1 ASSEAVSGDPSYRLF
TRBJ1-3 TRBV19 ASSVLPTGSFGNTIY
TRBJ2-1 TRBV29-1 STPSQGGNEQF
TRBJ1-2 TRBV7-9 ASSSGQFNYGYT
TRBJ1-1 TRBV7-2 ASSPREANTEAF
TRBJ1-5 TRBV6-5 ASRRTGSNQPQH